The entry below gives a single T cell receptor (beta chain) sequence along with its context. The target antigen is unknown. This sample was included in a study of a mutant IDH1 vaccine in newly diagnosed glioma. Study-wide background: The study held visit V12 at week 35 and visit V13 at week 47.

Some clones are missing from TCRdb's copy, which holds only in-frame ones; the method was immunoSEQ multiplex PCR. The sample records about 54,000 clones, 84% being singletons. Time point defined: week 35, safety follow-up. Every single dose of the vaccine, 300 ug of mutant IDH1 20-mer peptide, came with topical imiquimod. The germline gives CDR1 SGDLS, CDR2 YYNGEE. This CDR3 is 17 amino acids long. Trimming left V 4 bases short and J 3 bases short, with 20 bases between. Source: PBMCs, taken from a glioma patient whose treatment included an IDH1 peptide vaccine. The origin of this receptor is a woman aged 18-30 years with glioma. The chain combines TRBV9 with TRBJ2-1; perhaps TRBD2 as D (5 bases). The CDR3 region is CASSSKLGGQIYNEQFF. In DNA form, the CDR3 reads TGTGCCAGCAGCTCGAAACTGGGCGGGCAGATCTACAATGAGCAGTTCTTC.